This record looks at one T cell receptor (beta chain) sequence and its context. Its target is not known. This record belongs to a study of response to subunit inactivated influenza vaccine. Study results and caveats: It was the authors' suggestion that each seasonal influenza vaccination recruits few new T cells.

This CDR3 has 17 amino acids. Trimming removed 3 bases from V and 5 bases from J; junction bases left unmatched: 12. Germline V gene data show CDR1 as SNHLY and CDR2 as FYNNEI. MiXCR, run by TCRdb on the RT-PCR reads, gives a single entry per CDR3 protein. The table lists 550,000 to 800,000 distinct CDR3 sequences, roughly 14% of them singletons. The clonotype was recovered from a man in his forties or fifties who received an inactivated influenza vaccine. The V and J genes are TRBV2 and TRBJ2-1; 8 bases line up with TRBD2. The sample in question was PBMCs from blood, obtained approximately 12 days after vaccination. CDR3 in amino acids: CASSDGQGTRNDNEQFF. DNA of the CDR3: TGTGCCAGCAGTGATGGCCAAGGGACTAGAAACGACAATGAGCAGTTCTTC.